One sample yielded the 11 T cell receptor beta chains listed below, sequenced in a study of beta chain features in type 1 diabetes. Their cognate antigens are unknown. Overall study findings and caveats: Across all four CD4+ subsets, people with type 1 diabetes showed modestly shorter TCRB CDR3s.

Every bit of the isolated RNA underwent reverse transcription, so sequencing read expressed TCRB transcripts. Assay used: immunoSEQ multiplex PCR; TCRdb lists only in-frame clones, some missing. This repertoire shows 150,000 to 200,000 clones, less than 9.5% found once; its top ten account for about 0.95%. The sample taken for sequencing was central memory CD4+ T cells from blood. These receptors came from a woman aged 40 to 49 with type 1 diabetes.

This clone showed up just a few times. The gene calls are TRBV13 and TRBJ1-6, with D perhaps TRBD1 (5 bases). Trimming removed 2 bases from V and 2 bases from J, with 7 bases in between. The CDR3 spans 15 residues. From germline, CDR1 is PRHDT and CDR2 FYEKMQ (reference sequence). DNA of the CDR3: TGTGCCAGCAGCTTACAGGGTACCTATAATTCACCCCTCCACTTT. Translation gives CASSLQGTYNSPLHF.

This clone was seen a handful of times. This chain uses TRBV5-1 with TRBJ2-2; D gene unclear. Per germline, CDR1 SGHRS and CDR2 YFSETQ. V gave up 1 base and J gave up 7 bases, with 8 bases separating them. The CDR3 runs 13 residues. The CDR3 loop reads CASSLSRDGELFF. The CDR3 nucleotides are TGCGCCAGCAGCTTGTCTCGCGACGGGGAGCTGTTTTTT.

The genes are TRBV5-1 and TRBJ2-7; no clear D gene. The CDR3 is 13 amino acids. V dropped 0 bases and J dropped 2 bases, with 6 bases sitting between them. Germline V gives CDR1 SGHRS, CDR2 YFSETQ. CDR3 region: CASSLGGTYEQYF. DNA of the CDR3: TGCGCCAGCAGCTTGGGCGGCACCTACGAGCAGTACTTC. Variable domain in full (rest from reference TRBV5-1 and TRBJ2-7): KAGVTQTPRYLIKTRGQQVTLSCSPISGHRSVSWYQQTPGQGLQFLFEYFSETQRNKGNFPGRFSGRQFSNSRSEMNVSTLELGDSALYLCASSLGGTYEQYFGPGTRLTVT.

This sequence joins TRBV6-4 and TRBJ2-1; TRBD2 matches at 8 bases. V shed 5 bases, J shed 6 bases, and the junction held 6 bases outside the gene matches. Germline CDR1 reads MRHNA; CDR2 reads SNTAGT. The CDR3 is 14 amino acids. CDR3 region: CASSSTGRGNEQFF. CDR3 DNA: TGTGCCAGCAGTTCGACCGGGAGGGGCAATGAGCAGTTCTTC.

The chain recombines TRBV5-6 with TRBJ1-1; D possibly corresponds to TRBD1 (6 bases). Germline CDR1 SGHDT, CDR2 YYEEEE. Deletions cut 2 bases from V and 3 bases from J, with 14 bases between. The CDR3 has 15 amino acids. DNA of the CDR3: TGTGCCAGCAGCTTAGGGGGGGGGATTGACACTGAAGCTTTCTTT. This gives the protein CASSLGGGIDTEAFF.

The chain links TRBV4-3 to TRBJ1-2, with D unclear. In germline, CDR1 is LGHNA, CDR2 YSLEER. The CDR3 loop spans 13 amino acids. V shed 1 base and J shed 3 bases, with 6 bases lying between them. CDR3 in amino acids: CASSQGEYYGYTF. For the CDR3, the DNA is TGCGCCAGCAGCCAAGGCGAATACTATGGCTACACCTTC.

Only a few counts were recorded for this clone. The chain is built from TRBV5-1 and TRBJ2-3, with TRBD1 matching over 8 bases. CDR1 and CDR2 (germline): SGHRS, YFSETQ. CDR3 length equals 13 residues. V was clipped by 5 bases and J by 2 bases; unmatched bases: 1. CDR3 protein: CASRTGDTDTQYF. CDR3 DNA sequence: TGCGCCAGCAGGACAGGGGACACAGATACGCAGTATTTT.

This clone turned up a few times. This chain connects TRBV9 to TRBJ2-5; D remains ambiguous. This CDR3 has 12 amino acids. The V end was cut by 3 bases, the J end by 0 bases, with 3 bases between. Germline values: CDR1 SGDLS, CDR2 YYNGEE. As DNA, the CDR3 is TGTGCCAGCAGCGCGGACCAAGAGACCCAGTACTTC. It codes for CASSADQETQYF.

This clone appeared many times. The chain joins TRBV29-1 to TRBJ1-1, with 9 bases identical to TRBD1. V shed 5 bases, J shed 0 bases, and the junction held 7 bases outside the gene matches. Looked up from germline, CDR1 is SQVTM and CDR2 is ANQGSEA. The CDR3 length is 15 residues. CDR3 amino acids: CSVNAGTGLNTEAFF. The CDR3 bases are TGCAGCGTTAACGCCGGGACAGGGTTGAACACTGAAGCTTTCTTT.

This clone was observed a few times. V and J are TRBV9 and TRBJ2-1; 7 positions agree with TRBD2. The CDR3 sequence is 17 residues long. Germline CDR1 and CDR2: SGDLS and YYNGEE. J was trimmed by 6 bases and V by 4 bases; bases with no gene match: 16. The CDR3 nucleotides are TGTGCCAGCAGCAAGAGCGGGACTCCCTCGATACCCAATGAGCAGTTCTTC. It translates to CASSKSGTPSIPNEQFF.

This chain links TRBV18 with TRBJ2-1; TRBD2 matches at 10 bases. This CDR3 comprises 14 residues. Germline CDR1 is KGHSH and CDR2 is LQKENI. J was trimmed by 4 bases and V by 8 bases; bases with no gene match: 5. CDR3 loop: CASTRTSGYNEQFF. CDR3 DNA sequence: TGTGCCAGCACCCGGACTAGCGGATACAATGAGCAGTTCTTC.